What follows are 4 T cell receptor beta chains derived from one specimen sequenced in a study of cytomegalovirus exposure and HLA in healthy donors. PCR used 60 Vbeta primers and 13 Jbeta primers. Clones were read by immunoSEQ multiplex PCR, and TCRdb kept only the in-frame ones, dropping some. This sample has more than 150,000 clones; under 85% occur once, and the top ten carry around 1.6%. Sequencing was performed on PBMCs. These TCRs come from a man aged 50 or older in good health and CMV-seronegative.

The gene calls are TRBV10-3 and TRBJ2-1, with D perhaps TRBD1 (6 bases). CDR1 ENHRY and CDR2 SYGVKD come from the germline V gene. This CDR3 comprises 12 residues. V gave up 10 bases and J gave up 4 bases, with 11 bases separating them. The CDR3 DNA reads as TGTGCCACAGGACAGCATTACAATGAGCAGTTCTTC. Translating gives CATGQHYNEQFF.

This clone was detected only a few times. The genes are TRBV5-1 and TRBJ1-1; D is uncertain. Between the trimmed V and J ends, which lost 5 bases and 0 bases, there was a span of 8 bases. This CDR3 spans 13 amino acids. The germline gives CDR1 SGHRS, CDR2 YFSETQ. This chain's CDR3 is CASRSQVNTEAFF. CDR3 DNA: TGCGCCAGCAGGAGCCAAGTGAACACTGAAGCTTTCTTT. The complete variable domain, with remaining parts taken from reference TRBV5-1 and TRBJ1-1, reads KAGVTQTPRYLIKTRGQQVTLSCSPISGHRSVSWYQQTPGQGLQFLFEYFSETQRNKGNFPGRFSGRQFSNSRSEMNVSTLELGDSALYLCASRSQVNTEAFFGQGTRLTVV.

The J gene is TRBJ1-2, the V gene TRBV5-6; 8 bases are shared with TRBD1. This CDR3 has 17 residues. Per germline, CDR1 SGHDT and CDR2 YYEEEE. V was clipped by 4 bases and J by 6 bases; unmatched bases: 17. The CDR3 protein is CASSPATGQGGRDGYTF. CDR3 bases: TGTGCCAGCAGCCCAGCCACCGGACAGGGTGGCCGCGATGGCTACACCTTC.

V gene TRBV28 combines with J gene TRBJ2-1, with 11 bases that match TRBD2. J gave up 11 bases and V 4 bases, and 4 bases lay outside the gene matches. From germline, CDR1 is MDHEN and CDR2 SYDVKM. The CDR3 consists of 13 residues. CDR3 bases: TGTGCCAGCAGTTCCGGACTAGCGGGTAAGCAGTTCTTC. Translation gives CASSSGLAGKQFF.